The clone carrying this TCR beta chain rates as medium-sized (0.01 to 0.1%). Antigen unknown. Whole-study findings and limits: Approximately 13% of tumor Treg sequences matched naive CD4+ cells. Tumor memory CD4+ T cell TCR gene usage clustered with blood and lymph node memory CD4+ cells and lymph node naive CD4+ cells.

Adaptor-ligated barcode primers were used to amplify TRBV12-4/TRBJ1-2 clonotypes. TCRdb processed the multiplex PCR reads anew with MiXCR; each CDR3 protein has one entry. The data hold some 260 distinct CDR3 sequences, with roughly 37% observed a single time. The CDR3 totals 14 residues. The J segment lost 2 bases and the V segment lost 4 bases, leaving 2 bases of the junction unmatched. The specimen sequenced was naive CD4+ T cells sorted from blood. Subset given: naive CD4+ T cells, CD4+CD45RA+CD25-. V gene TRBV12-3 or TRBV12-4 combines with J gene TRBJ1-2; 9 nucleotides agree with TRBD1. The sequence derives from a female donor with breast cancer. CDR3 sequence reads: CASSSGTGNYGYTF. DNA for the CDR3: TGTGCCAGCAGTTCCGGGACAGGGAACTATGGCTACACCTTC.